This T cell receptor beta chain was captured by sequencing in a study of CD4+ T cells in melanoma. The study, taken as a whole, reports: Reportedly, melanoma neoantigen-specific CD4+ T cells showed varied differentiation states. A reported correlation linked neoantigen-specific CD4+ T cells to CD8+, macrophage and B cell function.

As concerns this clone: Its specificity is unknown.

The CDR3 has 16 amino acids. Trimming cost V 5 bases and J 6 bases, with 20 bases left between them. Germline loops: CDR1 LNHDA, CDR2 SQIVND (reference sequence). Clones were sequenced by immunoSEQ multiplex PCR, and TCRdb holds only the in-frame ones, with some missing. The table shows about 110,000 clones, with over 80% occurring only once. The chain has TRBV19 and TRBJ1-5, with a weak D call TRBD1 (6 bases). The sequence was collected from a human donor with melanoma. Material for sequencing was peripheral blood. CDR3 bases: TGTGCCAGTAGTCGGGGGACACCGGTTGGAGGTCAGCCCCAGCATTTT. Encoded protein: CASSRGTPVGGQPQHF.